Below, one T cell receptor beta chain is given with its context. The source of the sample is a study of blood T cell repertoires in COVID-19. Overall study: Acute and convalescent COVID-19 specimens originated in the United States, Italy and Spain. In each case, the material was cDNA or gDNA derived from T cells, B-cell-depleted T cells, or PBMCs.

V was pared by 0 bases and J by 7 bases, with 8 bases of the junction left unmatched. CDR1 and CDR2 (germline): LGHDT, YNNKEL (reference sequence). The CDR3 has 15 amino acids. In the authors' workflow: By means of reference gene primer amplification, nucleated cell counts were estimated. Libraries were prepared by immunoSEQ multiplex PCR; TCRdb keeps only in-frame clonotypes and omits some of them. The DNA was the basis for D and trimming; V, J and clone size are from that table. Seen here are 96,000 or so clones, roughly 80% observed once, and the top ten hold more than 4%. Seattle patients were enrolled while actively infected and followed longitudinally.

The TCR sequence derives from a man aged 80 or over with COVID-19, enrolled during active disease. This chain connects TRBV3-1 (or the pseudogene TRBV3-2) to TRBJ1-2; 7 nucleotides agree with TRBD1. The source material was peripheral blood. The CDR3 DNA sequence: TGTGCCAGCAGCCAAGATTCAGGGGGTGGACGTGGCTACACCTTC. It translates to CASSQDSGGGRGYTF.